The next 28 T cell receptor beta chains were all read from a single sample in a study of tissue T cells after allogeneic stem cell transplantation (dated 2022 in TCRdb). Receptor amplification or capture employed the immunoSEQ multiplex PCR assay. This immuneACCESS table, as held by TCRdb, lists in-frame sequences with V and J called but not all clones. Of the missing ones, under half trace to an unresolved V gene in checked studies; the others have no known cause. The sample table holds over 900 clones, of which 75% to 95% were seen once. Together, the top ten hold more than 3.5% of the sample. This specimen's time point label, per the study, means: human tissue collected at research (rapid) autopsy. Specimen: spleen tissue, collected at autopsy. These TCRs come from a male patient aged 60 or over with steroid-refractory graft-versus-host disease after an allogeneic stem cell transplant. Following a transplant, some T lymphocytes may have been derived from the graft donor.

The chain joins TRBV3-1 (or the pseudogene TRBV3-2) to TRBJ2-7, with TRBD1 matching 7 bases. Germline V lookup: CDR1 LGHDT, CDR2 YNNKEL (reference sequence). The CDR3 contains 13 residues. V lost 5 bases and J lost 1; bases outside the gene matches: 2. CDR3 DNA sequence: TGTGCCAGCAGCTGGGACAGTTCCTACGAGCAGTACTTC. It is translated as CASSWDSSYEQYF.

The DNA of the CDR3 is TGTGCCAGCAGTAGCTGGACAGGGAGGGGACCCACAGATACGCAGTATTTT. This codes for CASSSWTGRGPTDTQYF. The chain is built from TRBV25-1 and TRBJ2-3; possible D gene TRBD1, 8 bases. This CDR3 spans 17 amino acids. CDR1 and CDR2 from the germline V gene are MGHDK and SYGVNS. The V end was cut by 5 bases, the J end by 2 bases, with 20 bases between.

V and J are TRBV13 and TRBJ2-7; D may correspond to TRBD1 or TRBD2 (5 bases each). In germline, CDR1 is PRHDT, CDR2 FYEKMQ (reference sequence). Trimming removed 2 bases at V and 1 base at J, with 12 bases between. This CDR3 has 15 amino acids. The CDR3 sequence: CASSLRGTYSYEQYF. CDR3 DNA: TGTGCCAGCAGCTTAAGAGGGACGTATTCCTACGAGCAGTACTTC.

The chain joins TRBV6-5 to TRBJ2-1; the match to TRBD2 covers 13 bases. This CDR3 has 14 amino acids. Germline CDR1 MNHEY, CDR2 SVGAGI. Trimming removed 6 bases from V and 4 bases from J; junction bases left unmatched: 0. The CDR3 sequence is CASRTSGGYNEQFF. CDR3 nucleotide sequence: TGTGCCAGCAGGACTAGCGGGGGGTACAATGAGCAGTTCTTC.

The V gene is TRBV7-9, the J gene TRBJ1-2, with a tentative D call TRBD1 (5 bases). V lost 5 bases and J lost 5, with 18 bases in between. The CDR3 extends over 15 amino acids. Germline assignment: CDR1 SEHNR and CDR2 FQNEAQ (reference sequence). The CDR3 is CASSPQDLGGYGYTF. The CDR3 DNA is TGTGCCAGCAGCCCCCAGGACCTGGGGGGGTATGGCTACACCTTC.

V and J are TRBV5-1 and TRBJ1-5, with D possibly being TRBD1 (6 bases). The CDR3 covers 14 residues. V dropped 4 bases and J dropped 3 bases, with 11 bases sitting between them. CDR1 and CDR2 (germline): SGHRS, YFSETQ. CDR3 protein: CASSPGHLNQPQHF. The CDR3 DNA reads as TGCGCCAGCAGCCCGGGACACCTCAATCAGCCCCAGCATTTT.

The chain uses TRBV7-9 and TRBJ1-1; no definite D call. This CDR3 is 11 amino acids long. Trimming removed 7 bases at V and 3 bases at J, with 6 bases between. Per the germline V gene, CDR1 is SEHNR and CDR2 is FQNEAQ (reference sequence). The CDR3 loop is CASIRDTEAFF. The CDR3 nucleotides are TGTGCCAGCATACGGGACACTGAAGCTTTCTTT.

This clone came up a few times. This CDR3 reads CASSKENTEAFF. Here the CDR3 DNA reads TGTGCCAGCAGCAAAGAGAACACTGAAGCTTTCTTT. The chain carries TRBV21-1 and TRBJ1-1. TRBV21-1 is described as a pseudogene. The CDR3 extends over 12 amino acids.

CDR3 coding DNA: TGTGCCAGCAGTGAAGAGATTATCGATGAGCAGTTCTTC. This sequence encodes CASSEEIIDEQFF. The chain links TRBV6-1 to TRBJ2-1, with no clear D. Deletions cut 1 base from V and 8 bases from J, with 9 bases between. Germline CDR1 reads MNHNS; CDR2 reads SASEGT. This CDR3 spans 13 amino acids.

V is TRBV3-1 (or the pseudogene TRBV3-2) and J is TRBJ1-5; 7 bases line up with TRBD1. Germline CDR1 is LGHDT and CDR2 is YNNKEL (reference sequence). After removal of 8 bases from V and 2 bases from J, the junction contained 9 bases not matched to a gene. This CDR3 is built from 15 residues. The CDR3 sequence is CASSTGDVGNQPQHF. For the CDR3, the DNA is TGTGCCAGCTCTACAGGGGATGTGGGCAATCAGCCCCAGCATTTT.

The chain recombines TRBV28 with TRBJ1-4; a weak D match, TRBD1 (5 bases). The V and J ends lost 5 bases and 0 bases respectively, with 7 bases between them. Per the germline V gene, CDR1 is MDHEN and CDR2 is SYDVKM. This CDR3 has 14 residues. In DNA, the CDR3 is TGTGCCAGCAGTCAGGGTTCAACTAATGAAAAACTGTTTTTT. Protein: CASSQGSTNEKLFF.

The V gene is TRBV12-3 or TRBV12-4, the J gene TRBJ2-3, with no clear D. Trimming took off 3 bases at V and 1 base at J, with 5 bases between the two ends. The CDR3 loop spans 13 amino acids. CDR3 DNA sequence: TGTGCCAGCAGTTTCCAGGGCACAGATACGCAGTATTTT. Protein: CASSFQGTDTQYF.

This clone has just one count. The chain recombines TRBV7-9 with TRBJ1-6; perhaps TRBD1 as D (6 bases). The CDR3 length is 16 residues. The V and J ends lost 4 bases and 8 bases respectively, with 18 bases between them. Germline V lookup: CDR1 SEHNR, CDR2 FQNEAQ (reference sequence). The CDR3 bases are TGTGCCAGCAGCTACCAGCGGGACATCTGGTATTCACCCCTCCACTTT. Translation gives CASSYQRDIWYSPLHF.

The table lists this clone with a count of one. The V and J genes are TRBV19 and TRBJ2-1; D perhaps matches TRBD1 (6 bases). In germline, CDR1 is LNHDA, CDR2 SQIVND (reference sequence). Between the trimmed V and J ends, which lost 10 bases and 0 bases, there was a span of 13 bases. CDR3 length equals 14 residues. The CDR3 protein is CATQKDSSYNEQFF. The CDR3 DNA reads TGTGCCACCCAAAAGGACAGCTCCTACAATGAGCAGTTCTTC.

V is TRBV28 and J is TRBJ1-2, with TRBD1 matching 8 bases. The CDR3 length is 12 residues. Germline V gene data show CDR1 as MDHEN and CDR2 as SYDVKM. V was pared by 8 bases and J by 8 bases, with 7 bases of the junction left unmatched. The DNA of the CDR3 is TGTGCCAGCGAGACAGGGGATAGGGGCTACACCTTC. This gives the protein CASETGDRGYTF.

This rearrangement joins TRBV2 to TRBJ2-5, with TRBD1 as a possible D gene (6 bases). This CDR3 has 16 residues. CDR1 is SNHLY, CDR2 FYNNEI, per germline. V shed 8 bases and J shed 4 bases, with 23 bases lying between them. The CDR3 region has the DNA TGTGCCAGCGAAACAGGGTCCCCCTACCCTGGAGAGACCCAGTACTTC. It encodes CASETGSPYPGETQYF. The full variable domain, in which reference TRBV2 and TRBJ2-5 provide the parts outside the CDR3, is EPEVTQTPSHQVTQMGQEVILRCVPISNHLYFYWYRQILGQKVEFLVSFYNNEISEKSEIFDDQFSVERPDGSNFTLKIRSTKLEDSAMYFCASETGSPYPGETQYFGPGTRLLVL.

The chain joins TRBV4-1 to TRBJ1-5, with 7 bases fitting TRBD1. After removal of 3 bases from V and 1 base from J, the junction contained 6 bases not matched to a gene. This CDR3 is built from 16 residues. CDR1 MGHRA and CDR2 YSYEKL come from the germline V gene. The CDR3 protein is CASSHPGGGSNQPQHF. CDR3 sequence (DNA): TGCGCCAGCAGCCATCCAGGGGGAGGCAGCAATCAGCCCCAGCATTTT.

CDR3 sequence: CASSAGPGLGLYEQYF. CDR3 nucleotide sequence: TGCGCCAGCAGCGCCGGGCCGGGATTGGGCCTCTACGAGCAGTACTTC. The chain carries TRBV5-1 and TRBJ2-7; the D gene is possibly TRBD2 (5 bases). V was clipped by 4 bases and J by 3 bases, with 20 bases between them. Germline V CDR1 and CDR2: SGHRS, YFSETQ. This CDR3 has 16 amino acids.

The gene calls are TRBV15 and TRBJ2-3; D might be TRBD1 (8 bases). V was cut by 3 bases and J by 2 bases, with 15 bases left in between. Germline CDR1 is LNHNV and CDR2 is YYDKDF (reference sequence). The CDR3 has 16 amino acids. CDR3 nucleotide sequence: TGTGCCACCAGCAGCAGTACAGGGGGGGACACAGATACGCAGTATTTT. Translated: CATSSSTGGDTDTQYF.

V is TRBV4-2 and J is TRBJ1-6; D remains unclear. The CDR3 consists of 15 residues. The germline V gene has CDR1 LGHNA and CDR2 YNFKEQ. Trimming left V 2 bases short and J 7 bases short, with 12 bases between. CDR3 region: CASSQSRRGNSPLHF. The CDR3 nucleotides read TGTGCCAGCAGCCAATCCCGGCGGGGAAATTCACCCCTCCACTTT.

The chain employs TRBV25-1 and TRBJ2-7; maybe TRBD2 (6 bases). This CDR3 is built from 12 residues. Germline loops: CDR1 MGHDK, CDR2 SYGVNS. V dropped 6 bases and J dropped 0 bases, with 6 bases sitting between them. As DNA, the CDR3 is TGTGCCAGCAGGACTAGCTCCTACGAGCAGTACTTC. Translation gives CASRTSSYEQYF.

The rearrangement uses TRBV7-2 and TRBJ2-6; TRBD2 is a possible D gene (5 bases). Germline V gene sequence: CDR1 SGHTA, CDR2 FQGNSA. The CDR3 runs to 15 residues. The ends were cut back, 2 bases at V and 0 bases at J, with 5 bases in the middle. DNA of the CDR3: TGTGCCAGCAGCTTAAGCGGCTCTGGGGCCAACGTCCTGACTTTC. The encoded protein is CASSLSGSGANVLTF.

The rearrangement links TRBV6-6 to TRBJ2-7, with D possibly matching TRBD1 (6 bases). CDR1 is MNHNY and CDR2 is SVGAGI in the germline V gene (reference sequence). There are 23 residues in the CDR3. V was shortened by 5 bases and J by 3 bases, with 41 bases between the two germline ends. CDR3 DNA sequence: TGTGCCAGCAGTCCTCTTGGAACAGGGAAAGATTTCAAAGGAGGAAGGGGGTTCTACGAGCAGTACTTC. Amino acid sequence: CASSPLGTGKDFKGGRGFYEQYF.

The V gene is TRBV15, the J gene TRBJ2-2, with unresolved D. The CDR3 is 14 residues long. Per germline, CDR1 LNHNV and CDR2 YYDKDF (reference sequence). The germline V and J ends were trimmed by 1 base and 4 bases, with 7 bases remaining between them. Written as DNA, the CDR3 is TGTGCCACCAGCAGAGTTGAAGTCACCGGGGAGCTGTTTTTT. Translated: CATSRVEVTGELFF.

This clone came up once. The chain joins TRBV9 to TRBJ2-7; perhaps TRBD2 as D (6 bases). The V and J ends lost 7 bases and 1 base respectively, with 12 bases between them. The CDR3 has 13 amino acids. From germline, CDR1 is SGDLS and CDR2 YYNGEE. The chain's CDR3 is CASQEGPSYEQYF. Written as DNA, the CDR3 is TGTGCCAGCCAGGAGGGTCCGTCCTACGAGCAGTACTTC.

V and J are TRBV19 and TRBJ1-1; D gene ambiguous. The CDR3 covers 11 residues. The ends were cut back, 10 bases at V and 5 bases at J, with 11 bases in the middle. CDR1 and CDR2 from the germline V gene are LNHDA and SQIVND (reference sequence). The DNA of the CDR3 is TGTGCCACTCAAAAGTTGACTGAAGCTTTCTTT. Encoded protein: CATQKLTEAFF.

This clone was counted a single time. The chain has TRBV5-6 and TRBJ2-7; TRBD2 agrees at 8 bases. The CDR3 extends over 14 amino acids. After removal of 4 bases from V and 5 bases from J, the junction contained 8 bases not matched to a gene. Germline CDR1 reads SGHDT; CDR2 reads YYEEEE. CDR3 region: CASSGGLEHHEQYF. CDR3 coding DNA: TGTGCCAGCAGCGGGGGACTAGAACACCACGAGCAGTACTTC.

This chain connects TRBV5-1 to TRBJ2-1; D unclear. The CDR3 contains 15 residues. The V end lost 2 bases, the J end lost 0 bases, and 9 bases lay between the germline ends. From germline, CDR1 is SGHRS and CDR2 YFSETQ. The CDR3 protein is CASSLGGSSYNEQFF. The CDR3 bases are TGCGCCAGCAGCTTAGGCGGAAGCTCCTACAATGAGCAGTTCTTC. The full variable domain, rest sourced from reference TRBV5-1 and TRBJ2-1, is KAGVTQTPRYLIKTRGQQVTLSCSPISGHRSVSWYQQTPGQGLQFLFEYFSETQRNKGNFPGRFSGRQFSNSRSEMNVSTLELGDSALYLCASSLGGSSYNEQFFGPGTRLTVL.